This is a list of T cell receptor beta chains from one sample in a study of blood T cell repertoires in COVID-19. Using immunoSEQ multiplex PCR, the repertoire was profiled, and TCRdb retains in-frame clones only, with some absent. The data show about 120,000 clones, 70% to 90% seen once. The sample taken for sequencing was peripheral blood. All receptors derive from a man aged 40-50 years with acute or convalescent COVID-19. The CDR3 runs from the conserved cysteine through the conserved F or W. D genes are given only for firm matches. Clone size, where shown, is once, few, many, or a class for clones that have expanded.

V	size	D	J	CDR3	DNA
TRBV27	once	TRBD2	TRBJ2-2	CASSLMAGGPVGELFF	TGTGCCAGCAGTTTAATGGCGGGGGGGCCGGTCGGGGAGCTGTTTTTT
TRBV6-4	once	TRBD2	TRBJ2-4	CASSDRGTSGGINIQYF	TGTGCCAGCAGTGACCGAGGGACTAGCGGGGGAATAAACATTCAGTACTTC
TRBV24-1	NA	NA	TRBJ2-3	CATSDPFEKMTDTQYF	TGTGCCACCAGTGACCCCTTCGAGAAAATGACAGATACGCAGTATTTT
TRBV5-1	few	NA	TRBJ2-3	CASSLGTVPSTDTQYF	TGCGCCAGCAGCTTGGGGACAGTACCTAGCACAGATACGCAGTATTTT
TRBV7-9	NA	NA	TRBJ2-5	CASSLASRAQETQYF	TGTGCCAGCAGCTTAGCGAGCAGGGCCCAAGAGACCCAGTACTTC
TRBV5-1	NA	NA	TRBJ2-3	CASSLGSGQNTDTQYF	TGCGCCAGCAGCTTGGGTTCAGGGCAAAACACAGATACGCAGTATTTT
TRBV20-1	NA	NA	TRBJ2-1	CSAQNIEQFF	TGCAGTGCTCAAAACATTGAGCAGTTCTTC
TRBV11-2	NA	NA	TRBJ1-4	CASSLDRTNEKLFF	TGTGCCAGCAGCTTGGACAGAACTAATGAAAAACTGTTTTTT
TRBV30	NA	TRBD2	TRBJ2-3	CAWTPAGGDTQYF	TGTGCCTGGACCCCAGCGGGGGGAGATACGCAGTATTTT
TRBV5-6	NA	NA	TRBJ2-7	CASSLAVNEQYF	TGTGCCAGCAGCTTGGCAGTAAACGAGCAGTACTTC